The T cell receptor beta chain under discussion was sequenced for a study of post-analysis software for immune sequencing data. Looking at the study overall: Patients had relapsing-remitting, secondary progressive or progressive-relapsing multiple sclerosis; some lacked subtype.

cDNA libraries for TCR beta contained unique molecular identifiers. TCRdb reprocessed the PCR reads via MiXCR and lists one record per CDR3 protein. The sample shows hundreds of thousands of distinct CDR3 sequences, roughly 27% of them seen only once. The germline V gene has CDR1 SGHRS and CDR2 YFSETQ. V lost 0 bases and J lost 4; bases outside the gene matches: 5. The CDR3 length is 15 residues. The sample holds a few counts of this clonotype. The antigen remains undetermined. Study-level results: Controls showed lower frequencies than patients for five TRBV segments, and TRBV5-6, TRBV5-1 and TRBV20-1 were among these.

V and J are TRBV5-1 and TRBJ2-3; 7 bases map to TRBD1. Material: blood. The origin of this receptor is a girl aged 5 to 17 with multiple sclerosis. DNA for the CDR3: TGCGCCAGCAGCTTGGGACAGGGTGGCGCAGATACGCAGTATTTT. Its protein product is CASSLGQGGADTQYF.